Listed here are 13 T cell receptor beta chains from one sample, sequenced in a study of blood T cell repertoires in COVID-19. Libraries were prepared by immunoSEQ multiplex PCR; TCRdb keeps only in-frame clonotypes and omits some of them. Found here are under 550,000 clones, roughly 90% of them singletons; the top ten hold less than 0.95%. Sequencing input: peripheral blood. The receptors shown here come from a man aged 18 to 30 with COVID-19, enrolled during active disease.

The genes are TRBV3-1 (or the pseudogene TRBV3-2) and TRBJ1-1, with D possibly being TRBD1 (5 bases). V dropped 4 bases and J dropped 0 bases, with 21 bases sitting between them. Germline V gives CDR1 LGHDT, CDR2 YNNKEL (reference sequence). This CDR3 has 18 amino acids. The CDR3 nucleotides are TGTGCCAGCAGCCGTGCGTGGGGCGTCAACGGTATGAACACTGAAGCTTTCTTT. Translation gives CASSRAWGVNGMNTEAFF.

This clone was observed once. The chain is built from TRBV5-4 and TRBJ2-7; D is uncertain. V lost 2 bases to trimming and J lost 3 bases, with 6 bases between them. CDR1 is SGHNT and CDR2 is YYREEE in the germline V gene (reference sequence). The CDR3 has 12 amino acids. The CDR3 DNA reads as TGTGCCAGCAGCTTAGAGGACTACGAGCAGTACTTC. It specifies CASSLEDYEQYF.

This rearrangement joins TRBV15 to TRBJ2-1, with D unresolved. The CDR3 runs to 14 residues. Per germline, CDR1 LNHNV and CDR2 YYDKDF (reference sequence). V was trimmed by 0 bases and J by 10 bases, leaving 13 bases between them. Here the CDR3 reads CATSREYTTREQFF. The CDR3 DNA sequence: TGTGCCACCAGCAGAGAATACACTACTCGAGAGCAGTTCTTC.

The chain joins TRBV6-4 to TRBJ2-7, with D unresolved. Trimming cost V 9 bases and J 0 bases, with 24 bases left between them. This CDR3 has 17 amino acids. The germline CDR1 and CDR2 sequences are MRHNA and SNTAGT. DNA for the CDR3: TGTGCCAGTCTCCGCCATCCCACCCAGGCGACCTCCTACGAGCAGTACTTC. Translated: CASLRHPTQATSYEQYF.

V usage is TRBV19 and J usage is TRBJ2-4, with D perhaps TRBD2 (6 bases). This CDR3 region has 13 residues. Germline lookup yields CDR1 LNHDA and CDR2 SQIVND (reference sequence). V was shortened by 5 bases and J by 7 bases, with 12 bases between the two germline ends. The CDR3 here is CASSVTGANIQYF. The DNA for the CDR3 is TGTGCCAGTAGTGTAACGGGAGCCAACATTCAGTACTTC.

The V call is TRBV6-1, the J call TRBJ2-7; tentatively, D is TRBD2 (5 bases). Trimming took off 3 bases at V and 3 bases at J, with 15 bases between the two ends. This CDR3 has 15 residues. From germline, CDR1 is MNHNS and CDR2 SASEGT. The CDR3 here is CASSDLEGAGYEQYF. Here the CDR3 DNA reads TGTGCCAGCAGTGATCTCGAGGGCGCAGGCTACGAGCAGTACTTC.

The chain uses TRBV2 and TRBJ2-5; weak D call: TRBD2 (5 bases). Germline-derived CDR1 and CDR2 are SNHLY and FYNNEI. The CDR3 extends over 12 amino acids. The V and J ends lost 3 bases and 5 bases respectively, with 7 bases between them. In DNA, the CDR3 is TGTGCCAGCAGTGAGAGGGTCGAGACCCAGTACTTC. This encodes CASSERVETQYF.

The V and J genes are TRBV29-1 and TRBJ2-1, with TRBD1 identical over 8 bases. The CDR3 runs to 14 residues. CDR1 and CDR2 (germline): SQVTM, ANQGSEA. The V segment lost 3 bases and the J segment 7 bases; nucleotides outside the gene matches: 8. Here the CDR3 reads CSVDGQGRMNEQFF. The CDR3 DNA reads as TGCAGCGTTGACGGACAGGGCAGAATGAATGAGCAGTTCTTC.

This chain uses TRBV5-1 with TRBJ2-7, with D perhaps matching TRBD2 (6 bases). V lost 0 bases to trimming and J lost 10 bases, with 17 bases between them. Germline assignment: CDR1 SGHRS and CDR2 YFSETQ. CDR3 length: 14 amino acids. The CDR3 reads CASSLVAETSIQYF. DNA for the CDR3: TGCGCCAGCAGCTTGGTGGCTGAGACTAGTATTCAGTACTTC.

The gene calls are TRBV5-1 and TRBJ2-5; D not resolved. V was shortened by 7 bases and J by 5 bases, with 18 bases between the two germline ends. The CDR3 is made up of 14 amino acids. Per germline, CDR1 SGHRS and CDR2 YFSETQ. CDR3 sequence reads: CASRTNDWAETQYF. CDR3 nucleotide sequence: TGCGCCAGCCGCACCAACGATTGGGCGGAGACCCAGTACTTC.

The CDR3 sequence is CASSALPGQGSGANVLTF. CDR3 bases: TGTGCCAGCAGTGCCCTCCCGGGACAGGGTTCTGGGGCCAACGTCCTGACTTTC. The V and J genes are TRBV25-1 and TRBJ2-6, with 9 bases matching TRBD1. Unmatched junction bases numbered 8, after V lost 4 bases and J lost 1 base. The CDR3 spans 18 residues. Germline V gene lookup returns CDR1 MGHDK and CDR2 SYGVNS.

The V gene is TRBV19, the J gene TRBJ1-1; D remains unclear. CDR1 is LNHDA and CDR2 is SQIVND in the germline V gene (reference sequence). V was pared by 6 bases and J by 3 bases, with 8 bases between. This CDR3 has 12 amino acids. The CDR3 here is CASRLGDTEAFF. CDR3 sequence (DNA): TGTGCCAGTAGACTCGGGGACACTGAAGCTTTCTTT.

J is TRBJ1-4 and V is TRBV4-2; D gene ambiguous. Germline V lookup: CDR1 LGHNA, CDR2 YNFKEQ. V lost 1 base to trimming and J lost 0 bases, with 12 bases between them. The CDR3 runs to 17 residues. CDR3 in amino acids: CASSQVPTGSTNEKLFF. CDR3 coding DNA: TGTGCCAGCAGCCAAGTTCCCACCGGGTCAACTAATGAAAAACTGTTTTTT.